This T cell receptor (beta chain) was identified during a study of shared clonotypes between healthy human individuals (TCRdb year 2020). Broadly, across the study: The cohort included three men and a couple of women between 18 and 49 years of age. For each donor, three plates each were used for CD4 naive and CD4 memory, two plates were used for CD8 naive, and one plate was used for CD8 memory. Blood TCR repertoires of roughly 5 healthy adults were deeply sequenced to estimate repertoire size and the extent of clonotype sharing between individuals. Libraries were prepared and TCR repertoires were sequenced by different laboratories using diverse techniques, in order to increase sequencing depth and limit assay-specific biases. Leukapheresis yielded between about 0.85 and 10 billion PBMCs per donor. The full study reports these points: Based on pairwise subsampling, the degree of clonotype sharing among donors was expected to be affected by sequencing depth. Incomplete sequencing was indicated by rarefaction of sorted-subset datasets, despite the large sequencing depth. Larger estimated clonotype richness was generally found for naive subsets than for memory subsets. Sharing across a handful of donors was observed for roughly 5% of naive CD4, over 3% of naive CD8, about 2.3% of memory CD4, and about 0.4% of memory CD8 clonotypes. Compared with non-shared clonotypes, clonotypes shared by all four sorted-subset donors had higher generation probabilities. Sampling was restricted to blood, and TCR repertoires in tissues likely differ from the TCR repertoires found in blood. Because the study included only a small number of donors, the genetic and exposure-history diversity represented was limited.

On this clone itself: The specificity of this receptor is unknown. No base quality information exists; no much larger clone differs at one position.

CDR1 and CDR2 are drawn from the germline V gene (reference sequence): GTSNPN, SVGIG. Taken from cysteine to phenylalanine, the CDR3 has 14 residues. Only the CDR3 DNA stays, 42 bases, in frame from base 1. The donors were healthy, HIV-negative adults with no recently reported acute infections or vaccinations. Every donor was a Caucasian adult living in Nashville, Tennessee, USA. CD4+ T cells were enriched by magnetic negative selection; naive cells were then positively selected on CD45RA, and the negative fraction formed the memory subset. Blood was collected by leukapheresis, and PBMCs were isolated by Ficoll-Histopaque density gradient centrifugation and then cryopreserved in liquid nitrogen vapor phase. Analytical flow cytometry was used to check the purity and quantity of each magnetically sorted T cell population. From each sorted fraction, genomic DNA was isolated and quantified by UV absorbance on a Nanodrop 2000c.

TCR CDR3 regions were amplified from genomic DNA by multiplex PCR using the deep immunoSEQ assay. Extracted genomic DNA from each cell subset was spread evenly across all wells of several immunoSEQ 96-well plates, with each plate serving as a replicate. For sorted subsets, roughly 200 ng of genomic DNA, equivalent to 25,000 to 35,000 T cell genomes, went into each replicate PCR. The purified libraries were quantified using a Qubit 3.0 fluorometer, sized with a Bioanalyzer 2100, and then quantified again using the KAPA Library Quantification kit. Every immunoSEQ 96-well plate was sequenced on a separate single-read 150-cycle Illumina NextSeq 550 flow cell. For the original study's pipeline: Because the immunoSEQ output included only junctional sequences and no quality scores, the filtering could not be the same as the filtering used for full-length reads. To assign V/J genes and CDR3, sequences were annotated against IMGT germline references using PyIR, a Python wrapper for IgBLAST v1.9. Reads were filtered out if the reads had weak V/J assignments (E-value above 1e-6), no CDR3, stop codons, out-of-frame junctions, or ambiguous translated residues. V3J clonotypes were defined as sequences sharing the same inferred V gene, J gene, and CDR3 amino acid sequence. Percentage overlap between repertoires was computed as shared unique clonotypes divided by the size of the smaller repertoire. Repertoire richness was assessed with RTK rarefaction, the Chao1 estimator, and Recon v2.1 estimates of unobserved clonotypes. Generation probabilities were computed with OLGA for all TCRbeta clonotypes obtained by the gDNA method from several donors. TCRdb carries this immuneACCESS record with in-frame sequences only. Its versions omit some clonotypes, under half of them owing to an unresolved V gene in the studies checked, with the rest unexplained. For V, J and clone size, that table is used; D and trimming come from the DNA. Across this sample there are about 980,000 clones, with around three quarters seen only once. The ten top clones hold nearly 1.5% of the sample.

The sequenced sample was memory CD4+ T cells sorted from blood. The label giving this sample's cell subset or site can be read as: CD45RA-negative fraction. The origin of this receptor is a man between 18 and 29 years old in good health. The V and J segments used are TRBV30 and TRBJ2-5; D gene: possibly TRBD1, on 6 matching bases. The J call may be mistaken, given a closer DNA end match to TRBJ2-7. The CDR3 protein sequence reads: CAWSNNRDWDEQYF. The DNA is TGTGCCTGGAGTAATAACAGGGATTGGGACGAGCAGTACTTC.